The T cell receptor (beta chain) described here comes from a study of blood T cells in healthy people across ages. The CDR3 consists of 16 residues. Germline CDR1 reads SGHTS; CDR2 reads YDEGEE. The germline V and J ends were trimmed by 1 base and 6 bases, with 17 bases remaining between them. A second PCR, run for about 7 to 11 cycles, used a sample-barcoded 5' primer plus a J-beta primer mix. From the 5' RACE reads, TCRdb called clonotypes with MiXCR, one entry per CDR3 protein. The sample yields approximately 780,000 distinct CDR3 sequences, roughly 26% seen once. This sample also appeared in a second study, on T cells of mothers and their children. That work states: Relative to unrelated pairs, biologically related mother-child dyads exhibited marginally greater, non-significant overlap.

What was sequenced was blood. The chain employs TRBV5-8 and TRBJ1-5; D might be TRBD1 (6 bases). The clonotype was recovered from a boy under 18 in good health. The CDR3 is CASSLSGWGAGQPQHF. In DNA form, the CDR3 reads TGTGCCAGCAGCTTGTCCGGTTGGGGGGCGGGTCAGCCCCAGCATTTT.